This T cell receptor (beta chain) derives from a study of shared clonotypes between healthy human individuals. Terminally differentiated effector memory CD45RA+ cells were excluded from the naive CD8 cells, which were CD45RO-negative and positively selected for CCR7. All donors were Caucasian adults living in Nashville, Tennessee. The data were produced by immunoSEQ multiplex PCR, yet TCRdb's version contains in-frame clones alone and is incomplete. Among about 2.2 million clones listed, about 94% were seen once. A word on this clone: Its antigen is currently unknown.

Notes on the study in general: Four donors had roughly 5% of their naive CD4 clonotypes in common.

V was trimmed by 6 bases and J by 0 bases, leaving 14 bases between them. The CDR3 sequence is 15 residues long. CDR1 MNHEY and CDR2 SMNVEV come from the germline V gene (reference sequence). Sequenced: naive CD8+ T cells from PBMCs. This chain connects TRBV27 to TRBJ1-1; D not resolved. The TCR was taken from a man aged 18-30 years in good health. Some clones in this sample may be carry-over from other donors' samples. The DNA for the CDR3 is TGTGCCAGCAGAGATCGGACGATCATGAACACTGAAGCTTTCTTT. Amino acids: CASRDRTIMNTEAFF.